These 8 T cell receptor beta chains were sequenced from one sample in a study of T-cell reconstitution after alpha-beta-depleted transplantation in children. Molecular barcoding with unique molecular identifiers was used for the TCRbeta library. TCRdb redid the calling of the PCR reads with MiXCR, one entry per CDR3 protein. The table includes just under 250,000 distinct CDR3 sequences, about 26% detected once. Source: PBMCs, taken before TCRalphabeta/CD19-depleted stem cell transplant. Receptor source: a girl aged 2 to 9 with Fanconi anemia, due to receive a stem cell transplant.

The chain has TRBV18 and TRBJ2-7; D is unclear. V lost 3 bases to trimming and J lost 2 bases, with 14 bases between them. From germline, CDR1 is KGHSH and CDR2 LQKENI. The CDR3 is 15 residues long. The CDR3 coding sequence is TGTGCCAGCTCACCTTCAAATGATCGGCCCTACGAGCAGTACTTC. It is translated as CASSPSNDRPYEQYF.

In this sample, this clonotype turned up once. V and J are TRBV27 and TRBJ2-1; D is possibly TRBD2 (5 bases). V shed 3 bases and J shed 14 bases, with 11 bases lying between them. Per the germline V gene, CDR1 is MNHEY and CDR2 is SMNVEV (reference sequence). This CDR3 contains 11 residues. CDR3 in amino acids: CASSFGRVEFF. CDR3 nucleotide sequence: TGTGCCAGCAGTTTCGGGCGGGTGGAGTTCTTC.

This chain joins TRBV7-8 and TRBJ1-4; D gene unclear. CDR3 length: 15 residues. V gave up 5 bases and J gave up 2 bases, with 12 bases separating them. The germline gives CDR1 SGHVS, CDR2 FQNEAQ. As DNA, the CDR3 is TGTGCCAGCAGCCTCCTCAGGAGCACTAATGAAAAACTGTTTTTT. Amino acid sequence: CASSLLRSTNEKLFF.

This clonotype was counted at least ten times. The chain recombines TRBV5-1 with TRBJ2-3, with D uncertain. Trimming stripped 0 bases from V and 4 bases from J, with 9 bases between. CDR3 length: 14 residues. Germline V CDR1 and CDR2: SGHRS, YFSETQ. The CDR3 nucleotides are TGCGCCAGCAGCTTGGTGACGTCGTCAGATACGCAGTATTTT. Translation: CASSLVTSSDTQYF.

This clonotype was observed at least ten times. V is TRBV20-1 and J is TRBJ2-1, with 11 bases identical to TRBD2. Germline CDR1 and CDR2: DFQATT and SNEGSKA (reference sequence). The CDR3 runs to 15 residues. J gave up 5 bases and V 6 bases, and 9 bases lay outside the gene matches. DNA of the CDR3: TGCAGTGCCCTCCGGAGACTAGCGGGGAACAATGAGCAGTTCTTC. It specifies CSALRRLAGNNEQFF.

This clonotype was detected only a few times. The chain is built from TRBV10-3 and TRBJ2-1; D call uncertain. Germline V lookup: CDR1 ENHRY, CDR2 SYGVKD. Trimming took off 3 bases at V and 15 bases at J, with 15 bases between the two ends. CDR3 length: 12 amino acids. In nucleotides, the CDR3 is TGTGCCATCAGTGACCCTACGAGTAGCCTGTTCTTC. It is translated as CAISDPTSSLFF.

This clonotype was recorded at least ten times. The chain links TRBV29-1 to TRBJ2-3; D not certain. V was pared by 0 bases and J by 0 bases, with 13 bases between. In germline, CDR1 is SQVTM, CDR2 ANQGSEA. This CDR3 has 16 amino acids. The CDR3 nucleotides read TGCAGCGTTGAAGACCCCTTCAGACCAAGCACAGATACGCAGTATTTT. It specifies CSVEDPFRPSTDTQYF.

This clonotype was counted ten times or more. V usage is TRBV6-1 and J usage is TRBJ1-1, with D perhaps matching TRBD1 (6 bases). The V end was cut by 4 bases, the J end by 5 bases, with 14 bases between. The CDR3 length is 14 residues. Germline loops: CDR1 MNHNS, CDR2 SASEGT. The CDR3 spells CASSATGRGTEAFF. As DNA, the CDR3 is TGTGCCAGCAGTGCAACTGGCAGGGGTACTGAAGCTTTCTTT.